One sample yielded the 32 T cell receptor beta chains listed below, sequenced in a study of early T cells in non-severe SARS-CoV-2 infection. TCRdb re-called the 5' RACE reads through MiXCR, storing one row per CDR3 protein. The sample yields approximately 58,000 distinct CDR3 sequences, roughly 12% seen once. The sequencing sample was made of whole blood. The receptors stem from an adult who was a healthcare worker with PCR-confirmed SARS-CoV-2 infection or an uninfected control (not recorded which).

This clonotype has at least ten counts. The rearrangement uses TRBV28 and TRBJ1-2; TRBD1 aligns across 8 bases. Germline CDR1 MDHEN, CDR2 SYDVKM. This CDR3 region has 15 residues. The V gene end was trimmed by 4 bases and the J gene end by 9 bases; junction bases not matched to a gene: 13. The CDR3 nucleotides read TGTGCCAGCAGTTCACATGGACAGGGTACACAGAGCTACACCTTC. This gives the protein CASSSHGQGTQSYTF.

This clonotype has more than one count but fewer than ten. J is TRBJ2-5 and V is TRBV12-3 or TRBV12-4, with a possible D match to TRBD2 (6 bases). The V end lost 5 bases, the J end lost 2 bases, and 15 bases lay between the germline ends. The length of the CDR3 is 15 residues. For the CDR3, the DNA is TGTGCCAGCAGTCCACGGGGCGGGGAGCAAGAGACCCAGTACTTC. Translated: CASSPRGGEQETQYF.

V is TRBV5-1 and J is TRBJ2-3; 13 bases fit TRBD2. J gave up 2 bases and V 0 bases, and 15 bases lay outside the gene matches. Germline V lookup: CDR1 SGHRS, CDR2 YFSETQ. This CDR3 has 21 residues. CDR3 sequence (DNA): TGCGCCAGCAGCTTGGCCGGGTTACTAGCGGGAGGGCCACATATCACAGATACGCAGTATTTT. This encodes CASSLAGLLAGGPHITDTQYF.

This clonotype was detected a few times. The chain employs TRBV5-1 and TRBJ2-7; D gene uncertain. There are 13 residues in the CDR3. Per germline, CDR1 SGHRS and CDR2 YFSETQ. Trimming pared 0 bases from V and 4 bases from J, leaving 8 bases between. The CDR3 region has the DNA TGCGCCAGCAGCTTGGGTGGCCAATACGAGCAGTACTTC. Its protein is CASSLGGQYEQYF.

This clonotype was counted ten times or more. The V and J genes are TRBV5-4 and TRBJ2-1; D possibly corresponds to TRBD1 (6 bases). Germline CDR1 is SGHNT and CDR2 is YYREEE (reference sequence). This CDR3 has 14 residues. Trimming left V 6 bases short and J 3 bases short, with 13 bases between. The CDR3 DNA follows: TGTGCCAGCACCCTGGACAGCTTCTACAATGAGCAGTTCTTC. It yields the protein CASTLDSFYNEQFF.

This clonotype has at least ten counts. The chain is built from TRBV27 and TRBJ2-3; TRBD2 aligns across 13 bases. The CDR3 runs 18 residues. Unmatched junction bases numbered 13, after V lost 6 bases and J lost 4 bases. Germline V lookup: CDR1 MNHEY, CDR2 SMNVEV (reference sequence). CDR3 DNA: TGTGCCAGCAGGAAGTGGACTAGCGGGGGCCTTGAGGCAGATACGCAGTATTTT. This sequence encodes CASRKWTSGGLEADTQYF.

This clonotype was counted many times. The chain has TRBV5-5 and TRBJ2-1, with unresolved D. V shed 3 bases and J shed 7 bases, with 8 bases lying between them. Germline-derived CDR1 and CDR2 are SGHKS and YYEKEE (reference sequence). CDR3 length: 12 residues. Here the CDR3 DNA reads TGTGCCAGCAGCTCTTACCCTAATGAGCAGTTCTTC. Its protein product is CASSSYPNEQFF.

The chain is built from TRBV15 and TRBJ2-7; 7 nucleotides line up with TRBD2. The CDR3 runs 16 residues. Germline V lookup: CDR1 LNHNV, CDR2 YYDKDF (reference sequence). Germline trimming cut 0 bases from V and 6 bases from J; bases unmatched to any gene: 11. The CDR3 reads CATSRDPSGHSSEQYF. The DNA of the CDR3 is TGTGCCACCAGCAGAGATCCTAGCGGCCACTCAAGCGAGCAGTACTTC.

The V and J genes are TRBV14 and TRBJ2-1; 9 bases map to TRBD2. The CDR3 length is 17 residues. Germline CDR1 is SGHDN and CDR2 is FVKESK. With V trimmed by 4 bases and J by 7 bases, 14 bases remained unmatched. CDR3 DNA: TGTGCCAGCAGCCTGTCATTCTGGGAAGCGGGGGGTAATGAGCAGTTCTTC. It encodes CASSLSFWEAGGNEQFF.

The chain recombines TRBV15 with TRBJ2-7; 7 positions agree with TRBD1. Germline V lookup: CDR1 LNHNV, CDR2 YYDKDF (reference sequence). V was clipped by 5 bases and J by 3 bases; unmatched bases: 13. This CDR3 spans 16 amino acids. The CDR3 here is CATSSPAGTENYEQYF. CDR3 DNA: TGTGCCACCAGCTCCCCCGCCGGGACAGAAAACTACGAGCAGTACTTC.

The CDR3 coding sequence is TGTGCCAGCAGTCAATATGGACAGGGGGGCTACGAGCAGTACTTC. The encoded protein is CASSQYGQGGYEQYF. The genes are TRBV7-8 and TRBJ2-7; 10 bases agree with TRBD1. Unmatched junction bases numbered 8, after V lost 6 bases and J lost 3 bases. The V gene's germline CDR1 is SGHVS and CDR2 FQNEAQ. The CDR3 has 15 amino acids. Variable domain in full (rest from reference TRBV7-8 and TRBJ2-7): GAGVSQSPRYKVAKRGQDVALRCDPISGHVSLFWYQQALGQGPEFLTYFQNEAQLDKSGLPSDRFFAERPEGSVSTLKIQRTQQEDSAVYLCASSQYGQGGYEQYFGPGTRLTVT.

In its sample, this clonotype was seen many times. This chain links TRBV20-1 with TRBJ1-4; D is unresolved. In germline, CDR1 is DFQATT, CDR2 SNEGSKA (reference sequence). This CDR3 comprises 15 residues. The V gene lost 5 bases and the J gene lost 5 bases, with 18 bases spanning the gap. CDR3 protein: CSAPVLGRLNEKLFF. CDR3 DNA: TGCAGTGCTCCCGTACTCGGACGGCTCAATGAAAAACTGTTTTTT.

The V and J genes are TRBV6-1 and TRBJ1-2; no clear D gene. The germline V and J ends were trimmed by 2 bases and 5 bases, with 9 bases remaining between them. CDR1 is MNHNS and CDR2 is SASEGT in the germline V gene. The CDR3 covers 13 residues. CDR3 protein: CASSELGGYGYTF. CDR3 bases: TGTGCCAGCAGTGAACTAGGAGGGTATGGCTACACCTTC.

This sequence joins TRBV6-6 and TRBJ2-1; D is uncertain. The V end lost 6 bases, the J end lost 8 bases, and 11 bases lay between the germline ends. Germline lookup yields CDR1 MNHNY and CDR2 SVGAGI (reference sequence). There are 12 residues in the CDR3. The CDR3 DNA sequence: TGTGCCAGCAGCTCGGTCCGGGATGAGCAGTTCTTC. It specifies CASSSVRDEQFF.

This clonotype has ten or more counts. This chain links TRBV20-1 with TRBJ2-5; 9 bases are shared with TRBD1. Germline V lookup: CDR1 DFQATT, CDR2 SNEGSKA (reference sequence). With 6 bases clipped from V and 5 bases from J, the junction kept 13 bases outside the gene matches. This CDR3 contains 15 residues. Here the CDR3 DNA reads TGCAGTGCCAGGCAGCAACAGGGGGCAAGGGAGACCCAGTACTTC. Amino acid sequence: CSARQQQGARETQYF.

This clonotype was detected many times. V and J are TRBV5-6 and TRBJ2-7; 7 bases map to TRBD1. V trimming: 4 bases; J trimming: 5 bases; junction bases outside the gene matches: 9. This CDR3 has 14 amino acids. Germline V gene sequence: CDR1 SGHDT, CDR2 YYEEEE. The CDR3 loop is CASSDAGTVNEQYF. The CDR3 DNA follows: TGTGCCAGCAGCGATGCCGGGACAGTCAACGAGCAGTACTTC. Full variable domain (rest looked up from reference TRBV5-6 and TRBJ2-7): DAGVTQSPTHLIKTRGQQVTLRCSPKSGHDTVSWYQQALGQGPQFIFQYYEEEERQRGNFPDRFSGHQFPNYSSELNVNALLLGDSALYLCASSDAGTVNEQYFGPGTRLTVT.

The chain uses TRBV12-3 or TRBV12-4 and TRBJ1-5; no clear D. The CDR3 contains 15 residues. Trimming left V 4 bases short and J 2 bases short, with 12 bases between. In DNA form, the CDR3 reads TGTGCCAGCAGTTCGGGGTTTGTGGGCAATCAGCCCCAGCATTTT. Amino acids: CASSSGFVGNQPQHF.

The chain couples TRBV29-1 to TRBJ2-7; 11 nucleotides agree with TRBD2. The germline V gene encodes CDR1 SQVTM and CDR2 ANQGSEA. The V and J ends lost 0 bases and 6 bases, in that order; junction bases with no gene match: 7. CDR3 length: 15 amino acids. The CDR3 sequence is CSVEDTSGRYGEQYF. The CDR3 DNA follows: TGCAGCGTTGAAGATACTAGCGGGAGATATGGCGAGCAGTACTTC.

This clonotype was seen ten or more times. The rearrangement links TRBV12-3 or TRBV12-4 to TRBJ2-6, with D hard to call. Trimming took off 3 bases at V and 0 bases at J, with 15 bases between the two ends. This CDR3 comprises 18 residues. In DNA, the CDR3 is TGTGCCAGCAGTTTTGGTGGCTGGGTTCTCTCTGGGGCCAACGTCCTGACTTTC. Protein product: CASSFGGWVLSGANVLTF.

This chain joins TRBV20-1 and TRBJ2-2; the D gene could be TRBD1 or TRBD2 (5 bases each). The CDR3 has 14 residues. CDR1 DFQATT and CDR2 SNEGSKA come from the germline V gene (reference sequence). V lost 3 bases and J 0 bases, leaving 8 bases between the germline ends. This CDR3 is CSARGRPNTGELFF. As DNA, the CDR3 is TGCAGTGCTAGGGGACGTCCGAACACCGGGGAGCTGTTTTTT.

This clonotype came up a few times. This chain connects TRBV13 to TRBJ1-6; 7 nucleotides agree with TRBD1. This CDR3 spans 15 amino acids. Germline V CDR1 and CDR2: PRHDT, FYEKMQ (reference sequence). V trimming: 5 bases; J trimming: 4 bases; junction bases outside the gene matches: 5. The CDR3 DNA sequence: TGTGCCAGCAGCGAGCGGGGACAGTATAATTCACCCCTCCACTTT. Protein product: CASSERGQYNSPLHF. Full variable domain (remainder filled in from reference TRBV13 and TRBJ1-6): AAGVIQSPRHLIKEKRETATLKCYPIPRHDTVYWYQQGPGQDPQFLISFYEKMQSDKGSIPDRFSAQQFSDYHSELNMSSLELGDSALYFCASSERGQYNSPLHFGNGTRLTVT.

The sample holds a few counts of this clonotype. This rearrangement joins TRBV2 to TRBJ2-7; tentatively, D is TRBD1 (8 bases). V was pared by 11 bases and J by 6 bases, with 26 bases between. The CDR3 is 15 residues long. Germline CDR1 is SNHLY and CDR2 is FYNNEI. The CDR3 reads CAGTGGERGFSEQYF. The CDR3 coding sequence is TGTGCCGGAACAGGGGGGGAAAGGGGTTTTTCCGAGCAGTACTTC. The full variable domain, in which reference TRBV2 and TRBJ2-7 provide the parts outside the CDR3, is EPEVTQTPSHQVTQMGQEVILRCVPISNHLYFYWYRQILGQKVEFLVSFYNNEISEKSEIFDDQFSVERPDGSNFTLKIRSTKLEDSAMYFCAGTGGERGFSEQYFGPGTRLTVT.

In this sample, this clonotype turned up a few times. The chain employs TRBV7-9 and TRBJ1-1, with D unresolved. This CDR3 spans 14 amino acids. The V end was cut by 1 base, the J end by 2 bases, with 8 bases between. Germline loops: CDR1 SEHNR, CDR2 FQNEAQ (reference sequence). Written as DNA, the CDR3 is TGTGCCAGCAGCTTAGAATTTTTTAACACTGAAGCTTTCTTT. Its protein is CASSLEFFNTEAFF.

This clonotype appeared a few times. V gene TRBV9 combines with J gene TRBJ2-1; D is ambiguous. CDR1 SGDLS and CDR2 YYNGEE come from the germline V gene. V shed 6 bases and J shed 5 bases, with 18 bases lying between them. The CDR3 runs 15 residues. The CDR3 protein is CASTYLGGPNNEQFF. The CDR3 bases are TGTGCCAGCACGTATCTCGGTGGACCGAACAATGAGCAGTTCTTC.

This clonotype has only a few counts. CDR3 loop: CASSHRDRGSDSPLHF. The CDR3 DNA reads as TGTGCCAGCAGCCACCGGGACAGGGGATCGGATTCACCCCTCCACTTT. The chain employs TRBV3-1 and TRBJ1-6, with 10 bases lining up with TRBD1. Trimming removed 3 bases from V and 8 bases from J; junction bases left unmatched: 7. The CDR3 has 16 amino acids. CDR1 is LGHDT, CDR2 YNNKEL, per germline (reference sequence).

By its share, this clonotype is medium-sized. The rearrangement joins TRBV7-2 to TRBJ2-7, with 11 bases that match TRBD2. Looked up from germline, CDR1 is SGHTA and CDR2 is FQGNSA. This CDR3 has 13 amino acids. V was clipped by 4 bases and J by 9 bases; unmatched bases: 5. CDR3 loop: CASSSLAGGRQYF. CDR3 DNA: TGTGCCAGCAGCTCCTTAGCGGGAGGGAGGCAGTACTTC.

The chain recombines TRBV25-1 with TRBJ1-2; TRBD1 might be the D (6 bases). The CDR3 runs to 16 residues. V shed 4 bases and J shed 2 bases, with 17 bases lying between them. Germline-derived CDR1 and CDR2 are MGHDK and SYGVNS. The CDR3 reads CASSGLGTTVNYGYTF. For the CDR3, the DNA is TGTGCCAGCAGTGGATTGGGGACAACTGTAAACTATGGCTACACCTTC.

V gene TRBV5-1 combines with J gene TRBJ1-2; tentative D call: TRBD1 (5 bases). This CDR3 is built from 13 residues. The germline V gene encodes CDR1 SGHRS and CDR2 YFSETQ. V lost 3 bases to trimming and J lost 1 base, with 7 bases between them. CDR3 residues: CASSSTVNYGYTF. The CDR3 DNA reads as TGCGCCAGCAGCTCGACAGTTAACTATGGCTACACCTTC.

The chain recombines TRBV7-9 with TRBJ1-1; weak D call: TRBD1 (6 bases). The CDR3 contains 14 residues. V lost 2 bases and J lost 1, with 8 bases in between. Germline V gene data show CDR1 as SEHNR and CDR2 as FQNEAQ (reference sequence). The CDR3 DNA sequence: TGTGCCAGCAGCTTACTGGACAGGAACACTGAAGCTTTCTTT. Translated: CASSLLDRNTEAFF. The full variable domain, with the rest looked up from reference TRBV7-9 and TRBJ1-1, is DTGVSQNPRHKITKRGQNVTFRCDPISEHNRLYWYRQTLGQGPEFLTYFQNEAQLEKSRLLSDRFSAERPKGSFSTLEIQRTEQGDSAMYLCASSLLDRNTEAFFGQGTRLTVV.

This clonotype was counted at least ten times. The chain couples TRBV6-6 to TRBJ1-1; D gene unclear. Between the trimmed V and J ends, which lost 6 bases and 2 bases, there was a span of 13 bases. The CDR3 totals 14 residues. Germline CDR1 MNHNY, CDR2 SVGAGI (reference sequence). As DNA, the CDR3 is TGTGCCAGCAGAACCCCCGGCAGAAACACTGAAGCTTTCTTT. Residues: CASRTPGRNTEAFF.

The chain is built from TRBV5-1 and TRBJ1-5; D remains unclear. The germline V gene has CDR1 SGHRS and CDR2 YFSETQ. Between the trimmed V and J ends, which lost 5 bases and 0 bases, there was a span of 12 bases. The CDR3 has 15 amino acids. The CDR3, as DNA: TGCGCCAGCAGTCTTAATGCAGCTAGCAATCAGCCCCAGCATTTT. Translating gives CASSLNAASNQPQHF. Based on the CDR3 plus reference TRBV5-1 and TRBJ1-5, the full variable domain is KAGVTQTPRYLIKTRGQQVTLSCSPISGHRSVSWYQQTPGQGLQFLFEYFSETQRNKGNFPGRFSGRQFSNSRSEMNVSTLELGDSALYLCASSLNAASNQPQHFGDGTRLSIL.

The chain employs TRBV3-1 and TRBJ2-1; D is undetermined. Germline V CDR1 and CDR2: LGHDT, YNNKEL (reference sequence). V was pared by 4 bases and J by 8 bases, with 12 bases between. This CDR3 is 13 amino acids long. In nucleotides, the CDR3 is TGTGCCAGCAGCCTCTATGCAAGCGATGAGCAGTTCTTC. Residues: CASSLYASDEQFF.